One sample yielded the 3 T cell receptor beta chains listed below, sequenced in a study of liver allograft versus peripheral blood T cells (TCRdb year 2020). At the level of the whole study: T cell receptor repertoires present within transplanted livers were compared with repertoires in the peripheral blood of liver transplant recipients.

Sequencing used an Illumina MiSeq. TCRdb reanalyzed the raw reads on its own, using fastp at Q25 for trimming and MiXCR for clone calling, and kept in-frame beta chains. Identical CDR3 protein sequences are pooled into one entry, listed with their most common genes and DNA. This sample lists approximately 5,700 distinct CDR3 sequences; over 15% were detected once. In total, the top ten clones hold around 9.3% of the sample. The origin of the receptors is a human patient who had a liver transplant. The graft donor may be the source of some T cells after a transplant.

This sequence joins TRBV15 and TRBJ2-1; 9 positions agree with TRBD2. V shed 3 bases, J shed 2 bases, and the junction held 5 bases outside the gene matches. The CDR3 totals 16 residues. The germline CDR1 and CDR2 sequences are LNHNV and YYDKDF (reference sequence). The CDR3 DNA reads as TGTGCCACCAGCAGGGTTAGCGGGAGTCCCTACAATGAGCAGTTCTTC. Residues: CATSRVSGSPYNEQFF.

The V and J genes are TRBV2 and TRBJ2-7; no reliable D call. Germline CDR1 and CDR2: SNHLY and FYNNEI. V lost 3 bases to trimming and J lost 0 bases, with 6 bases between them. The CDR3 spans 13 residues. This CDR3 is CASSDLSSYEQYF. The CDR3 coding sequence is TGTGCCAGCAGTGATCTATCCTCCTACGAGCAGTACTTC.

Within the sample, this clonotype is medium-sized. The chain combines TRBV27 with TRBJ1-6; D call uncertain. The germline gives CDR1 MNHEY, CDR2 SMNVEV (reference sequence). The CDR3 runs to 15 residues. Trimming cost V 2 bases and J 0 bases, with 5 bases left between them. CDR3 bases: TGTGCCAGCAGTTTAGGGGTCTCCTATAATTCACCCCTCCACTTT. This translates into CASSLGVSYNSPLHF.